This TCR beta chain was retrieved from a study of T-cell reconstitution after alpha-beta-depleted transplantation in children. Study-wide results and caveats: At day 60, the high TCRbeta diversity found in some patients originated from recipient T cells and thymic progenitors that had survived.

There are a few counts of this clonotype. As yet, its antigen is unknown. Preparation of the TCRbeta library was carried out with unique molecular identifiers. TCRdb reanalysed the PCR reads using MiXCR and keeps one entry per CDR3 protein. The table has nearly 200,000 distinct CDR3 sequences, about 6% seen once. The CDR3 sequence is 14 residues long. Trimming pared 0 bases from V and 7 bases from J, leaving 13 bases between. The germline V gene has CDR1 MGHRA and CDR2 YSYEKL. J is TRBJ2-7 and V is TRBV4-1; D unresolved. The TCR originated in a girl younger than two with combined immunodeficiency, due to receive a stem cell transplant. The sample consisted of PBMCs, taken before TCRalphabeta/CD19-depleted stem cell transplant. CDR3 nucleotides: TGCGCCAGCAGCCAAGAAGCCCAAGAAGTGGAGCAGTACTTC. Protein: CASSQEAQEVEQYF.